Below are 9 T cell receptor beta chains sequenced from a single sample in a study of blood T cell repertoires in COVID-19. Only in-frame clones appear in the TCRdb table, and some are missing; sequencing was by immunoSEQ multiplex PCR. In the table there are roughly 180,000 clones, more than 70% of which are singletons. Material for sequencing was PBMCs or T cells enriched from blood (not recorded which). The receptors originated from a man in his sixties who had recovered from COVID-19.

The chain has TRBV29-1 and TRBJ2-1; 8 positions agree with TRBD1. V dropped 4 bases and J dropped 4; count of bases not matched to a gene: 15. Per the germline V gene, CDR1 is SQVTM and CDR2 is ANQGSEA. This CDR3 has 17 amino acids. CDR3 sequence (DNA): TGCAGCGTTGTAGGGGGGACAGGTCCCGCCATTTACAATGAGCAGTTCTTC. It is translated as CSVVGGTGPAIYNEQFF.

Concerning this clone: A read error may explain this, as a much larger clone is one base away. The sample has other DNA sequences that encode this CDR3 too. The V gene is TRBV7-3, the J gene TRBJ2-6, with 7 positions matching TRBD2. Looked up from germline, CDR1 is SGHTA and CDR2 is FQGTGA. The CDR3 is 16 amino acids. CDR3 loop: CASSPLGGSGANVLTF. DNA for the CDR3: TGTGCCAGCAGCCCCTTGGGAGGGTCTGGGGCTAACGTCCTGACTTTC.

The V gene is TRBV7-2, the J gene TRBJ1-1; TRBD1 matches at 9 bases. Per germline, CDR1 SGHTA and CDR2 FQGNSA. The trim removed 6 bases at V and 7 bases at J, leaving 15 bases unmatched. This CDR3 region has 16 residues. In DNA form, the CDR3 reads TGTGCCAGCAGACTGAGTGGAGGACAGGGGATGGGTGAAGCTTTCTTT. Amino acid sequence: CASRLSGGQGMGEAFF.

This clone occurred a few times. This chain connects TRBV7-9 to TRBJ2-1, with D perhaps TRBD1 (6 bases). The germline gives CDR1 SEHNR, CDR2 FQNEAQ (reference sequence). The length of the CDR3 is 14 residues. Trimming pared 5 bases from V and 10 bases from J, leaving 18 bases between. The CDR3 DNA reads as TGTGCCAGCAGCCCATATCAGGGACAAGGCGAGCAGTTCTTC. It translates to CASSPYQGQGEQFF. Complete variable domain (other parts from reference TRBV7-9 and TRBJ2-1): DTGVSQNPRHKITKRGQNVTFRCDPISEHNRLYWYRQTLGQGPEFLTYFQNEAQLEKSRLLSDRFSAERPKGSFSTLEIQRTEQGDSAMYLCASSPYQGQGEQFFGPGTRLTVL.

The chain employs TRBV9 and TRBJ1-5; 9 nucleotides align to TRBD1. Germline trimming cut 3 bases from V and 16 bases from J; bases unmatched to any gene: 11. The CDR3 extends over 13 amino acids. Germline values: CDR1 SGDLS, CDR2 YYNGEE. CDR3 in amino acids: CASSATSGTGLHF. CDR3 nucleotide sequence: TGTGCCAGCAGCGCTACCTCCGGGACAGGGCTTCATTTT.

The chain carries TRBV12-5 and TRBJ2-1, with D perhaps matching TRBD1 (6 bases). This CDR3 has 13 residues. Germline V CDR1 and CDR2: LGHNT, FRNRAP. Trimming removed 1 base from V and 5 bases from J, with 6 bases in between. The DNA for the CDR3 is TGTGCTAGTGGTTTGGGGACAGACAATGAGCAGTTCTTC. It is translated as CASGLGTDNEQFF.

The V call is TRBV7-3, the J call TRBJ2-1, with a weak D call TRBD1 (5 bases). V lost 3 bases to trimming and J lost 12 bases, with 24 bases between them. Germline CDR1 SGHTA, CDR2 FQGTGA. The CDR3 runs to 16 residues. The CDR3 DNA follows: TGTGCCAGCAGCTTGCGGCCCCAGGGCAACCTAGGCGGGCAGTTCTTC. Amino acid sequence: CASSLRPQGNLGGQFF.

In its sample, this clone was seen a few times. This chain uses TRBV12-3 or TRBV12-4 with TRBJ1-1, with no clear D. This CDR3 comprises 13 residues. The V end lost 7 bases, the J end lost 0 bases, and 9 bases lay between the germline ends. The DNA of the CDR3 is TGTGCCAGCACGCACTCCCTGAACACTGAAGCTTTCTTT. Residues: CASTHSLNTEAFF.

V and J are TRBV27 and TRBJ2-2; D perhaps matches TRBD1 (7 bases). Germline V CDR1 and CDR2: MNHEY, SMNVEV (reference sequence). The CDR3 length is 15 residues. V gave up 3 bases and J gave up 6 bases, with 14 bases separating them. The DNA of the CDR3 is TGTGCCAGCAGTTTTTCGCAGGGGGGCGCCGGGGAGCTGTTTTTT. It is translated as CASSFSQGGAGELFF.